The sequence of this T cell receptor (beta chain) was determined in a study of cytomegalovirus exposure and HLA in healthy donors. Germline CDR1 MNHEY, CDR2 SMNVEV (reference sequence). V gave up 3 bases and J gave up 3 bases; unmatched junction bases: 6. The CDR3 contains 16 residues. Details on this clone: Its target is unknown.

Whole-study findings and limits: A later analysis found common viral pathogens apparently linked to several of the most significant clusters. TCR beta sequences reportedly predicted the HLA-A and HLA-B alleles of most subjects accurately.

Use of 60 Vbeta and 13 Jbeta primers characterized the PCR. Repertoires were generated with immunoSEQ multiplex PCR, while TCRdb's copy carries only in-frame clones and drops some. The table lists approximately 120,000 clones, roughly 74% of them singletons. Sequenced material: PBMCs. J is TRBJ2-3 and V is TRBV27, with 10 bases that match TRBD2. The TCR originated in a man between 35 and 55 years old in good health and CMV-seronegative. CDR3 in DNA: TGTGCCAGCAGTTTTTCTAGCGGGGGACCGACAGATACGCAGTATTTT. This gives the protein CASSFSSGGPTDTQYF.